This T cell receptor (beta chain) was recovered during a study of beta chain features in type 1 diabetes. The entirety of the isolated RNA underwent reverse transcription, so expressed TCRB transcripts were sequenced. Libraries were prepared by immunoSEQ multiplex PCR; TCRdb keeps only in-frame clonotypes and omits some of them. The sample shows about 360,000 clones, 10% to 15% of them seen only once. What was sequenced was naive CD4+ T cells from blood. The receptor was derived from a man aged 18 to 29 in good health.

CDR3 sequence reads: CASSLGLVETQYF. The DNA for the CDR3 is TGTGCCAGCAGCTTGGGACTAGTCGAGACCCAGTACTTC. V and J are TRBV7-2 and TRBJ2-5; 8 nucleotides match TRBD2. CDR3 length: 13 amino acids. Trimming at V came to 3 bases and at J to 5 bases, leaving 2 bases not matched to a gene. The germline gives CDR1 SGHTA, CDR2 FQGNSA.